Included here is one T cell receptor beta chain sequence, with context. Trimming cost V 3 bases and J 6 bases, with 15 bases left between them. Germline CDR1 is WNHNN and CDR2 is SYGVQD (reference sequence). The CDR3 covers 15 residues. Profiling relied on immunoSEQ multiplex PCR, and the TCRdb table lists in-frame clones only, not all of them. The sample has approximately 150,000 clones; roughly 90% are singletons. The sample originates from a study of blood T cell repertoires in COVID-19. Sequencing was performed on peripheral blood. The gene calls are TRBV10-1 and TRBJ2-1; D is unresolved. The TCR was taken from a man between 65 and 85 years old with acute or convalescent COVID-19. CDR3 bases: TGCGCCAGCAGTGACGAGACTGCCTCTGTCAATGAGCAGTTCTTC. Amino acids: CASSDETASVNEQFF.